This record covers a single T cell receptor beta chain. Its cognate antigen has yet to be identified. No base quality information exists; no much larger clone differs at one position. This CDR3 is also generated by other DNA sequences in the sample. This sample was taken from a study of control samples from healthy donors and cancer patients (TCRdb year 2020). In the germline V gene, CDR1 corresponds to SGHVS and CDR2 to FQNEAQ. From the cysteine up to the phenylalanine, the CDR3 has a length of 14 residues. The CDR3 DNA has 42 bases and is translated from base 1. Trimming takes 1 base from V and 7 bases from J, and the germline ends sit 13 bases apart. The library was obtained by the immunoSEQ multiplex PCR assay. TCRdb limited this immuneACCESS table to in-frame rearrangements with V and J called. A share of clones is missing; checked studies link under half to unresolved V genes, and the rest is unexplained. The sample has over 65,000 clones on record, around nine tenths of them singletons. About 10% of the sample comes from the top ten.

This receptor chain uses TRBV7-8 and TRBJ1-2, with a weak D call of TRBD1 (6 bases match). Material for sequencing was PBMCs. The TCR comes from a woman aged 45-59 years with colorectal cancer. The CDR3 sequence is CASSLGWGQGGYTF. In nucleotides, the sequence is TGTGCCAGCAGCTTAGGGTGGGGGCAGGGTGGCTACACCTTC.